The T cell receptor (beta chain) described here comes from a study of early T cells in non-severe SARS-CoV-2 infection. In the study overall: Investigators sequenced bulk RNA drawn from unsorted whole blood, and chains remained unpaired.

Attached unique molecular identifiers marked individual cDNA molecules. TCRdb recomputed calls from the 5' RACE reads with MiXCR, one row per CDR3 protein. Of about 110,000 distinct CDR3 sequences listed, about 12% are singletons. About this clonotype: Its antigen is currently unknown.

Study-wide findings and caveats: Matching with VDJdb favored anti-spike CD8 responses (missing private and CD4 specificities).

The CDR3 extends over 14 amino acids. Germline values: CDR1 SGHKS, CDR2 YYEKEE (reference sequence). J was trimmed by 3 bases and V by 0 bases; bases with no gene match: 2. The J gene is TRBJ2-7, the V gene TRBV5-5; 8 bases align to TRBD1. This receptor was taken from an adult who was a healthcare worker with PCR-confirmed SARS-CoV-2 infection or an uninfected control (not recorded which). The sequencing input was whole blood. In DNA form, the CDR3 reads TGTGCCAGCAGCTTGGGGGACAGGTTCTACGAGCAGTACTTC. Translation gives CASSLGDRFYEQYF. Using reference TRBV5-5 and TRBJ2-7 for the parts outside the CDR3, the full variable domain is DAGVTQSPTHLIKTRGQQVTLRCSPISGHKSVSWYQQVLGQGPQFIFQYYEKEERGRGNFPDRFSARQFPNYSSELNVNALLLGDSALYLCASSLGDRFYEQYFGPGTRLTVT.